What follows are 19 T cell receptor beta chains derived from one specimen sequenced in a study of blood T cell repertoires in COVID-19. The table came from immunoSEQ multiplex PCR; TCRdb's copy has only in-frame clones and leaves some out. The sample yields some 88,000 clones, 65% to 90% seen once. The specimen was peripheral blood. Every receptor here comes from a man aged 55 to 70 with acute or convalescent COVID-19.

The V call is TRBV15, the J call TRBJ2-1, with 11 bases matching TRBD2. The CDR3 consists of 15 residues. V shed 8 bases, J shed 9 bases, and the junction held 12 bases outside the gene matches. Germline V gene sequence: CDR1 LNHNV, CDR2 YYDKDF (reference sequence). CDR3 nucleotides: TGTGCCACCGGTCGCCTTAGCGGGAGGGTAGCTGAGCAGTTCTTC. It codes for CATGRLSGRVAEQFF.

The chain joins TRBV5-5 to TRBJ1-3, with D unresolved. V lost 6 bases and J 3 bases, leaving 16 bases between the germline ends. Germline V gene sequence: CDR1 SGHKS, CDR2 YYEKEE (reference sequence). The CDR3 extends over 15 amino acids. CDR3 sequence reads: CASKLSTGSGNTIYF. CDR3 DNA sequence: TGTGCCAGCAAGCTATCGACTGGGAGTGGAAACACCATATATTTT.

V and J are TRBV29-1 and TRBJ2-3; possible D gene TRBD2, 6 bases. Germline V gene sequence: CDR1 SQVTM, CDR2 ANQGSEA. The CDR3 runs to 13 residues. V gave up 2 bases and J gave up 6 bases, with 12 bases separating them. In DNA, the CDR3 is TGCAGCGTTGAAAACGGGGGAACCGATACGCAGTATTTT. Translated, it gives CSVENGGTDTQYF.

The gene calls are TRBV3-1 (or the pseudogene TRBV3-2) and TRBJ2-1, with TRBD2 identical over 10 bases. There are 16 residues in the CDR3. The V and J ends lost 5 bases and 2 bases, in that order; junction bases with no gene match: 6. Per germline, CDR1 LGHDT and CDR2 YNNKEL (reference sequence). Here the CDR3 reads CASSLGSGGAYNEQFF. The CDR3 nucleotides read TGTGCCAGCAGCTTAGGGAGCGGGGGGGCCTACAATGAGCAGTTCTTC.

The V and J genes are TRBV13 and TRBJ2-2, with TRBD1 matching 7 bases. V was clipped by 5 bases and J by 0 bases; unmatched bases: 9. The CDR3 runs to 17 residues. Germline V gives CDR1 PRHDT, CDR2 FYEKMQ (reference sequence). The CDR3 spells CASSPWGQFANTGELFF. The DNA of the CDR3 is TGTGCCAGCAGCCCCTGGGGACAGTTCGCGAACACCGGGGAGCTGTTTTTT.

J is TRBJ1-1 and V is TRBV5-1, with D perhaps matching TRBD1 (6 bases). The germline CDR1 and CDR2 sequences are SGHRS and YFSETQ. Deletions cut 0 bases from V and 5 bases from J, with 11 bases between. The CDR3 runs to 14 residues. The CDR3 coding sequence is TGCGCCAGCAGCTTGGGGGGGCGGCTAACTGAAGCTTTCTTT. Its protein is CASSLGGRLTEAFF.

V gene TRBV6-4 combines with J gene TRBJ1-1; 7 positions match TRBD1. Germline trimming cut 5 bases from V and 1 base from J; bases unmatched to any gene: 10. From germline, CDR1 is MRHNA and CDR2 SNTAGT. This CDR3 spans 16 amino acids. This CDR3 is CASSTNRDRWNTEAFF. The CDR3 coding sequence is TGTGCCAGCAGTACGAACCGGGACAGATGGAACACTGAAGCTTTCTTT.

The genes are TRBV4-1 and TRBJ2-4; D not certain. The germline V gene has CDR1 MGHRA and CDR2 YSYEKL. The CDR3 is 15 amino acids. Trimming shortened V by 1 base and J by 0 bases, and 7 bases separated the two germline ends. The CDR3 bases are TGCGCCAGCAGCCAAGTAGAGCTAGCCAAAAACATTCAGTACTTC. Protein: CASSQVELAKNIQYF.

The V gene is TRBV12-3 or TRBV12-4, the J gene TRBJ1-5; tentatively, D is TRBD1 (5 bases). The CDR3 has 13 amino acids. Trimming took off 3 bases at V and 9 bases at J, with 12 bases between the two ends. The DNA of the CDR3 is TGTGCCAGCAGTTTCGACAGCCAGAGGCCCCAGCATTTT. Translated: CASSFDSQRPQHF.

This clone was counted once. The chain is built from TRBV15 and TRBJ2-7, with a tentative D call TRBD1 (6 bases). Germline CDR1 reads LNHNV; CDR2 reads YYDKDF (reference sequence). V was clipped by 0 bases and J by 3 bases, with 21 bases between them. The length of the CDR3 is 18 residues. The CDR3 bases are TGTGCCACCAGCAGAGATACCCCTAACAGGGAGCGCCTCTACGAGCAGTACTTC. Translated, it gives CATSRDTPNRERLYEQYF.

The chain is built from TRBV30 and TRBJ1-2; the match to TRBD1 covers 10 bases. CDR3 length equals 12 residues. The germline CDR1 and CDR2 sequences are GTSNPN and SVGIG (reference sequence). Trimming at V came to 5 bases and at J to 14 bases, leaving 11 bases not matched to a gene. CDR3 protein: CAWRRDRGPETF. The CDR3 nucleotides read TGTGCCTGGCGCCGGGACAGGGGTCCGGAAACCTTC.

The V gene is TRBV6-4, the J gene TRBJ2-1, with 10 bases identical to TRBD2. V shed 2 bases, J shed 9 bases, and the junction held 1 base outside the gene matches. Germline loops: CDR1 MRHNA, CDR2 SNTAGT. The CDR3 is 13 amino acids. The CDR3 sequence: CASSDQRGGEQFF. The CDR3 DNA follows: TGTGCCAGCAGTGACCAGCGGGGGGGTGAGCAGTTCTTC.

The chain links TRBV27 to TRBJ2-1; possibly TRBD2 for D (7 bases). Germline CDR1 MNHEY, CDR2 SMNVEV (reference sequence). V lost 2 bases, J lost 10 bases, and 15 bases lay in between. The CDR3 is 14 amino acids. CDR3 sequence (DNA): TGTGCCAGCAGTTTAGCGGGGGCCCCAGGAGAGCAGTTCTTC. Its protein product is CASSLAGAPGEQFF.

The rearrangement joins TRBV20-1 to TRBJ2-3; D is possibly TRBD1 (6 bases). This CDR3 is built from 11 residues. The V end lost 3 bases, the J end lost 6 bases, and 7 bases lay between the germline ends. Germline assignment: CDR1 DFQATT and CDR2 SNEGSKA (reference sequence). In DNA, the CDR3 is TGCAGTGCTAGCGACAGGGATACGCAGTATTTT. Translated, it gives CSASDRDTQYF.

The V gene is TRBV3-1 (or the pseudogene TRBV3-2), the J gene TRBJ2-3; 7 bases are a match to TRBD2. This CDR3 has 15 residues. With 4 bases clipped from V and 1 base from J, the junction kept 5 bases outside the gene matches. Germline V lookup: CDR1 LGHDT, CDR2 YNNKEL (reference sequence). CDR3 sequence reads: CASSPSGVRTDTQYF. The DNA of the CDR3 is TGTGCCAGCAGCCCCAGCGGGGTCCGCACAGATACGCAGTATTTT.

The J gene is TRBJ2-6, the V gene TRBV29-1; D not certain. The length of the CDR3 is 13 residues. From germline, CDR1 is SQVTM and CDR2 ANQGSEA. Trimming took 7 bases from V and 0 from J, leaving 7 bases between them. The chain's CDR3 is CSATDSGANVLTF. CDR3 coding DNA: TGCAGCGCAACAGACTCTGGGGCCAACGTCCTGACTTTC.

This chain connects TRBV12-3 or TRBV12-4 to TRBJ1-2, with D uncertain. The length of the CDR3 is 11 residues. V was cut by 7 bases and J by 7 bases, with 10 bases left in between. The CDR3 coding sequence is TGTGCCAGCACCAATAGCCTTGGCTACACCTTC. Its protein is CASTNSLGYTF.

Written as DNA, the CDR3 is TGTGCCAGCAGCTTAGACAGGGGACTAGCCAAAAACATTCAGTACTTC. Its translation: CASSLDRGLAKNIQYF. V usage is TRBV6-6 and J usage is TRBJ2-4; 8 nucleotides match TRBD1. V lost 6 bases to trimming and J lost 0 bases; unmatched junction nucleotides: 7. Looked up from germline, CDR1 is MNHNY and CDR2 is SVGAGI (reference sequence). The CDR3 covers 16 residues.

The V gene is TRBV4-2, the J gene TRBJ2-3; D call uncertain. The CDR3 length is 16 residues. Per germline, CDR1 LGHNA and CDR2 YNFKEQ. With 0 bases removed from V and 0 bases from J, the gap between germline ends came to 10 bases. The CDR3 nucleotides are TGTGCCAGCAGCCAAGACGGTATAGCTAGCACAGATACGCAGTATTTT. Its protein is CASSQDGIASTDTQYF.